Each of the 19 T cell receptor beta chains below was sequenced from the same sample in a study of shared clonotypes between healthy human individuals. Produced via immunoSEQ multiplex PCR; TCRdb's table is partial and in-frame only. The sample shows a few million clones, about 94% of them seen only once. CD8 cells classed as naive were CD45RO-negative and positively selected for CCR7, excluding terminally differentiated effector memory CD45RA+ cells. The sequenced material came from naive CD8+ T cells from PBMCs. All receptors come from a man between 18 and 29 years old in good health. Some clones in this sample may be carry-over from other donors' samples.

This chain uses TRBV11-2 with TRBJ2-5; no clear D. Per the germline V gene, CDR1 is SGHAT and CDR2 is FQNNGV. The germline V and J ends were trimmed by 1 base and 5 bases, with 11 bases remaining between them. The CDR3 totals 14 residues. CDR3 nucleotide sequence: TGTGCCAGCAGCTTAGTAGTGAGGAGCGAGACCCAGTACTTC. As protein: CASSLVVRSETQYF.

This rearrangement joins TRBV28 to TRBJ2-5; D possibly uses TRBD1 or TRBD2 (6 bases each). This CDR3 is built from 14 residues. Looked up from germline, CDR1 is MDHEN and CDR2 is SYDVKM. The V and J ends lost 2 bases and 5 bases respectively, with 12 bases between them. CDR3 nucleotide sequence: TGTGCCAGCAGTTTACGTGGGGGGCCCGAGACCCAGTACTTC. It yields the protein CASSLRGGPETQYF.

The J gene is TRBJ1-2, the V gene TRBV28; D gene unclear. Germline V gene sequence: CDR1 MDHEN, CDR2 SYDVKM. The CDR3 runs 13 residues. V was clipped by 2 bases and J by 8 bases, with 12 bases between them. The CDR3 DNA reads as TGTGCCAGCAGTTTAGACACGAGGATCGGCTACACCTTC. Amino acid sequence: CASSLDTRIGYTF.

The rearrangement links TRBV28 to TRBJ2-7, with D perhaps TRBD1 or TRBD2 (5 bases each). Germline V gene data show CDR1 as MDHEN and CDR2 as SYDVKM. The CDR3 runs 14 residues. V was trimmed by 3 bases and J by 6 bases, leaving 15 bases between them. The DNA for the CDR3 is TGTGCCAGCAGTTTCGTGGGGGAACAAGGCGAGCAGTACTTC. It encodes CASSFVGEQGEQYF.

The V and J genes are TRBV9 and TRBJ2-1, with TRBD2 matching over 7 bases. The CDR3 loop spans 15 amino acids. V was clipped by 3 bases and J by 7 bases; unmatched bases: 10. Germline V CDR1 and CDR2: SGDLS, YYNGEE. The CDR3 sequence: CASSGSSGPLNEQFF. The CDR3 bases are TGTGCCAGCAGCGGTTCTAGCGGACCCTTAAATGAGCAGTTCTTC.

J is TRBJ1-5 and V is TRBV2; D may be TRBD1 (6 bases). Deletions cut 6 bases from V and 3 bases from J, with 18 bases between. The CDR3 is made up of 16 amino acids. Germline assignment: CDR1 SNHLY and CDR2 FYNNEI. The CDR3 DNA is TGTGCCAGCAGCGAAAGGGGGGGCGCGGACAATCAGCCCCAGCATTTT. Translation: CASSERGGADNQPQHF.

The rearrangement uses TRBV25-1 and TRBJ2-3; tentative D call: TRBD2 (6 bases). Deletions cut 8 bases from V and 6 bases from J, with 15 bases between. The CDR3 runs to 13 residues. Germline V gene sequence: CDR1 MGHDK, CDR2 SYGVNS. CDR3 sequence reads: CASGGFGSDTQYF. The DNA for the CDR3 is TGTGCCAGCGGCGGATTCGGGAGTGATACGCAGTATTTT.

V is TRBV9 and J is TRBJ1-2; TRBD1 aligns across 7 bases. Germline CDR1 is SGDLS and CDR2 is YYNGEE. The length of the CDR3 is 15 residues. J was trimmed by 8 bases and V by 0 bases; bases with no gene match: 10. The CDR3 loop is CASSVGAGQAHGYTF. The CDR3 region has the DNA TGTGCCAGCAGCGTAGGAGCAGGACAGGCTCACGGCTACACCTTC.

The rearrangement joins TRBV14 to TRBJ2-3; D remains unclear. The CDR3 totals 14 residues. The germline CDR1 and CDR2 sequences are SGHDN and FVKESK. The V end lost 1 base, the J end lost 4 bases, and 9 bases lay between the germline ends. The CDR3 loop is CASSQVNSADTQYF. CDR3 in DNA: TGTGCCAGCAGCCAAGTTAACAGTGCAGATACGCAGTATTTT.

This chain links TRBV2 with TRBJ2-1; 10 bases line up with TRBD2. Trimming took 1 base from V and 6 from J; bases not matched to a gene: 3. Germline CDR1 and CDR2: SNHLY and FYNNEI. This CDR3 spans 15 amino acids. CDR3 in DNA: TGTGCCAGCAGTGAAGTCCTAGCGGGGGCCAATGAGCAGTTCTTC. This encodes CASSEVLAGANEQFF.

J is TRBJ1-1 and V is TRBV11-2; no clear D gene. The V and J ends lost 3 bases and 2 bases respectively, with 7 bases between them. The CDR3 runs to 13 residues. Germline V gives CDR1 SGHAT, CDR2 FQNNGV. The CDR3 DNA reads as TGTGCCAGCAGCTTTGAACCTAACACTGAAGCTTTCTTT. Amino acids: CASSFEPNTEAFF.

The DNA of the CDR3 is TGTGCCAGCAGTTTGAAACCTAGAGAAGAAGCTTTCTTT. This sequence encodes CASSLKPREEAFF. The J gene is TRBJ1-1, the V gene TRBV28; D not certain. From germline, CDR1 is MDHEN and CDR2 SYDVKM. This CDR3 is built from 13 residues. V was clipped by 3 bases and J by 8 bases, with 13 bases between them.

The rearrangement links TRBV5-8 to TRBJ1-2, with no clear D. CDR3 size: 14 residues. Trimming left V 2 bases short and J 5 bases short, with 13 bases between. From germline, CDR1 is SGHTS and CDR2 YDEGEE. CDR3 DNA sequence: TGTGCCAGCAGCTTTGGGCTCATTCCGTATGGCTACACCTTC. This translates into CASSFGLIPYGYTF. The full variable domain, completed using reference TRBV5-8 and TRBJ1-2, is EAGVTQSPTHLIKTRGQQATLRCSPISGHTSVYWYQQALGLGLQFLLWYDEGEERNRGNFPPRFSGRQFPNYSSELNVNALELEDSALYLCASSFGLIPYGYTFGSGTRLTVV.

Of note for this clone: Distinct nucleotide sequences in the sample also encode this CDR3. This chain joins TRBV27 and TRBJ2-3, with D uncertain. From germline, CDR1 is MNHEY and CDR2 SMNVEV (reference sequence). V dropped 4 bases and J dropped 2 bases, with 7 bases sitting between them. The CDR3 length is 13 residues. The CDR3 coding sequence is TGTGCCAGCAGTTCCATCCCCACAGATACGCAGTATTTT. Translated: CASSSIPTDTQYF.

V is TRBV7-9 and J is TRBJ2-3; TRBD2 agrees at 12 bases. Germline V lookup: CDR1 SEHNR, CDR2 FQNEAQ (reference sequence). The CDR3 has 15 amino acids. V was pared by 5 bases and J by 4 bases, with 4 bases of the junction left unmatched. The CDR3 sequence: CASSTGLAGPDTQYF. DNA for the CDR3: TGTGCCAGCAGCACCGGACTAGCGGGACCAGATACGCAGTATTTT. Together with reference TRBV7-9 and TRBJ2-3, the CDR3 gives the full variable domain: DTGVSQNPRHKITKRGQNVTFRCDPISEHNRLYWYRQTLGQGPEFLTYFQNEAQLEKSRLLSDRFSAERPKGSFSTLEIQRTEQGDSAMYLCASSTGLAGPDTQYFGPGTRLTVL.

The rearrangement uses TRBV6-6 and TRBJ2-1; 8 bases match TRBD1. Trimming removed 4 bases from V and 6 bases from J; junction bases left unmatched: 8. Germline V gives CDR1 MNHNY, CDR2 SVGAGI (reference sequence). The CDR3 length is 15 residues. The chain's CDR3 is CASSSGQGIRNEQFF. As DNA, the CDR3 is TGTGCCAGCAGTTCCGGACAGGGCATACGCAATGAGCAGTTCTTC.

Note on this clone: At one end, the junction sequence differs from germline, possibly due to a read error. The chain has TRBV27 and TRBJ2-5; D is unresolved. The germline CDR1 and CDR2 sequences are MNHEY and SMNVEV (reference sequence). This CDR3 region has 13 residues. CDR3 sequence: CASSMINQGTQYF. In DNA, the CDR3 is TGTGCCAGCAGTATGATAAACCAAGGGACCCAGTACTTC.

This clone was counted a few times. The V gene is TRBV5-6, the J gene TRBJ2-4; no clear D. Trimming shortened V by 0 bases and J by 5 bases, and 9 bases separated the two germline ends. The CDR3 covers 14 residues. The germline CDR1 and CDR2 sequences are SGHDT and YYEEEE. In DNA form, the CDR3 reads TGTGCCAGCAGCTTGGGGCGTTTAGAAAACATTCAGTACTTC. Amino acids: CASSLGRLENIQYF.

The rearrangement links TRBV7-9 to TRBJ2-2; D is tentatively TRBD1 or TRBD2 (5 bases each). The CDR3 extends over 14 amino acids. V gave up 10 bases and J gave up 2 bases, with 14 bases separating them. Germline assignment: CDR1 SEHNR and CDR2 FQNEAQ (reference sequence). The CDR3 sequence: CATLGTVNTGELFF. CDR3 sequence (DNA): TGTGCCACCCTGGGGACGGTAAACACCGGGGAGCTGTTTTTT.